These 17 T cell receptor beta chains originate from one sample sequenced in a study of T cells after yellow fever vaccination. TCRdb processed the 5' RACE reads anew with MiXCR; each CDR3 protein has one entry. Among about 50,000 distinct CDR3 sequences listed, 4.5% to 6% were seen once. The input for sequencing was PBMCs, either bulk or a sorted T-cell subset (CD4+, CD8+, memory, or dextramer-sorted; not recorded which), taken on the day of the yellow fever booster vaccination. These receptors were taken from a man aged 18-30 years who received the YFV17D yellow fever vaccine.

This clonotype was seen more than once but under ten times. The genes are TRBV6-2 or TRBV6-3 and TRBJ2-1; the match to TRBD1 covers 7 bases. V shed 8 bases, J shed 2 bases, and the junction held 15 bases outside the gene matches. Germline lookup yields CDR1 MNHEY and CDR2 SVGEGT. This CDR3 region has 17 residues. CDR3 region: CASRPATGEDAYNEQFF. CDR3 DNA sequence: TGTGCCAGCCGCCCCGCAACAGGGGAAGACGCCTACAATGAGCAGTTCTTC.

This clonotype was observed a few times. The chain uses TRBV9 and TRBJ2-1; weak D call: TRBD2 (5 bases). Germline V gene data show CDR1 as SGDLS and CDR2 as YYNGEE. There are 15 residues in the CDR3. V was pared by 5 bases and J by 4 bases, with 16 bases between. The CDR3, as DNA: TGTGCCAGCAGGGCCACCACCGGGGTATACAATGAGCAGTTCTTC. It encodes CASRATTGVYNEQFF. The full variable domain, completed using reference TRBV9 and TRBJ2-1, is DSGVTQTPKHLITATGQRVTLRCSPRSGDLSVYWYQQSLDQGLQFLIQYYNGEERAKGNILERFSAQQFPDLHSELNLSSLELGDSALYFCASRATTGVYNEQFFGPGTRLTVL.

This clonotype was observed a handful of times. This chain uses TRBV18 with TRBJ1-1, with D possibly being TRBD1 (6 bases). Trimming pared 3 bases from V and 1 base from J, leaving 9 bases between. The CDR3 consists of 14 residues. Looked up from germline, CDR1 is KGHSH and CDR2 is LQKENI. The CDR3 region is CASSPRQENTEAFF. The CDR3 DNA reads as TGTGCCAGCTCACCGCGACAGGAGAACACTGAAGCTTTCTTT.

This clonotype was counted many times. The genes are TRBV6-5 and TRBJ1-5; 8 bases map to TRBD1. Trimming cost V 6 bases and J 7 bases; bases outside gene matches: 5. The CDR3 consists of 13 residues. Germline-derived CDR1 and CDR2 are MNHEY and SVGAGI. CDR3 sequence: CASSPGQGQPQHF. The CDR3 DNA is TGTGCCAGCAGCCCAGGACAGGGCCAGCCCCAGCATTTT.

This clonotype was detected many times. The chain is built from TRBV5-1 and TRBJ1-2; TRBD1 might be the D (5 bases). CDR1 SGHRS and CDR2 YFSETQ come from the germline V gene. The CDR3 covers 17 residues. V lost 4 bases and J lost 5, with 24 bases in between. The CDR3 protein is CASSALGRDSGLYGYTF. In DNA form, the CDR3 reads TGCGCCAGCAGCGCCTTAGGTCGGGACTCGGGCTTGTATGGCTACACCTTC.

This clonotype showed up just a few times. This sequence joins TRBV20-1 and TRBJ1-3; tentative D call: TRBD1 (5 bases). This CDR3 region has 15 residues. Germline CDR1 and CDR2: DFQATT and SNEGSKA (reference sequence). Trimming left V 0 bases short and J 0 bases short, with 9 bases between. As DNA, the CDR3 is TGCAGTGCTAGAGATGGGGGAGACTCTGGAAACACCATATATTTT. Translating gives CSARDGGDSGNTIYF.

The table lists this clonotype with a few counts. A read error may account for a junction end that differs from germline. The chain has TRBV6-2 or TRBV6-3 and TRBJ2-3, with 7 bases lining up with TRBD2. From germline, CDR1 is MNHEY and CDR2 SVGEGT. The CDR3 loop spans 10 amino acids. As DNA, the CDR3 is TGTGCCAGCAGCAGCCGGGACTACTACTTT. Its protein is CASSSRDYYF.

This clonotype was found a few times. The CDR3 DNA follows: TGCGCCAGCAGCTTCGAAACTCCGAAAGGGGATGGCTACACCTTC. This encodes CASSFETPKGDGYTF. The chain uses TRBV5-1 and TRBJ1-2; tentatively, D is TRBD1 (5 bases). The CDR3 covers 15 residues. Germline CDR1 SGHRS, CDR2 YFSETQ. Trimming stripped 2 bases from V and 6 bases from J, with 17 bases between.

This clonotype was seen ten or more times. The gene calls are TRBV6-2 or TRBV6-3 and TRBJ2-7, with D perhaps being TRBD1 or TRBD2 (5 bases each). Germline-derived CDR1 and CDR2 are MNHEY and SVGEGT. The length of the CDR3 is 12 residues. Trimming took 6 bases from V and 7 from J, leaving 13 bases between them. The CDR3 DNA is TGTGCCAGCAGCCTAGGGACGAAAGAGCAGTACTTC. Its translation is CASSLGTKEQYF.

The sample holds many counts of this clonotype. The junction shows a germline mismatch at one end, possibly a read error. The V gene is TRBV7-2, the J gene TRBJ1-5; possible D gene TRBD1, 6 bases. CDR3 length: 14 residues. Germline loops: CDR1 SGHTA, CDR2 FQGNSA. The CDR3 here is CASSLDRELQRQHF. In DNA form, the CDR3 reads TGTGCCAGCAGCTTAGACAGGGAACTTCAGCGCCAGCATTTT.

This clonotype was seen ten or more times. The CDR3 protein is CASSPQFFEQYF. The CDR3 DNA is TGTGCCAGCAGTCCCCAATTCTTCGAGCAGTACTTC. The chain couples TRBV12-3 or TRBV12-4 to TRBJ2-7; D remains unclear. The CDR3 extends over 12 amino acids. V was pared by 5 bases and J by 6 bases, with 11 bases between.

This clonotype was found many times. The chain carries TRBV6-1 and TRBJ1-4; D uncertain. This CDR3 has 14 amino acids. Germline V gene lookup returns CDR1 MNHNS and CDR2 SASEGT. V dropped 0 bases and J dropped 4 bases, with 6 bases sitting between them. DNA of the CDR3: TGTGCCAGCAGTGAAGCTAGTTATAATGAAAAACTGTTTTTT. Encoded protein: CASSEASYNEKLFF.

This clonotype came up many times. The chain recombines TRBV5-1 with TRBJ1-1; 7 nucleotides line up with TRBD1. The length of the CDR3 is 15 residues. Germline V gene lookup returns CDR1 SGHRS and CDR2 YFSETQ. V lost 4 bases, J lost 2 bases, and 8 bases stayed unmatched. The CDR3 DNA follows: TGCGCCAGCAGCCCCTGGGACAGAGCTAACACTGAAGCTTTCTTT. Protein product: CASSPWDRANTEAFF.

The rearrangement joins TRBV11-2 to TRBJ2-7; D call uncertain. The CDR3 has 11 amino acids. Germline loops: CDR1 SGHAT, CDR2 FQNNGV. V was clipped by 2 bases and J by 5 bases, with 4 bases between them. The CDR3 nucleotides read TGTGCCAGCAGCTTACAGCACGAGCAGTACTTC. It codes for CASSLQHEQYF.

This clonotype was counted a few times. The V gene is TRBV5-4, the J gene TRBJ2-5; 7 nucleotides align to TRBD2. CDR3 length equals 16 residues. Germline loops: CDR1 SGHNT, CDR2 YYREEE (reference sequence). After removal of 3 bases from V and 3 bases from J, the junction contained 11 bases not matched to a gene. The CDR3 sequence: CASSSFGTTLEETQYF. CDR3 DNA sequence: TGTGCCAGCAGCTCTTTTGGGACTACGCTAGAAGAGACCCAGTACTTC.

This clonotype was seen at least ten times. J is TRBJ2-7 and V is TRBV5-4; 9 positions match TRBD2. The CDR3 spans 13 residues. Germline-derived CDR1 and CDR2 are SGHNT and YYREEE (reference sequence). J lost 5 bases, V lost 2 bases, and 2 bases had no gene match. The CDR3 reads CASSLAGGDEQYV. For the CDR3, the DNA is TGTGCCAGCAGCTTAGCGGGGGGCGACGAGCAGTACGTC.

The chain carries TRBV24-1 and TRBJ2-1; D might be TRBD2 (5 bases). CDR1 and CDR2 (germline): KGHDR, SFDVKD. The CDR3 runs 15 residues. Trimming shortened V by 4 bases and J by 4 bases, and 13 bases separated the two germline ends. The CDR3 nucleotides are TGTGCCACCAGTGAGGAGGACCGGGCTTACAATGAGCAGTTCTTC. It specifies CATSEEDRAYNEQFF.